This T cell receptor (beta chain) derives from a study of STAT5B mutations in CD4+ large granular lymphocyte leukemia. CDR1 and CDR2 from the germline V gene are SGHNT and YENEEA. Trimming removed 5 bases from V and 0 bases from J, with 14 bases in between. The CDR3 extends over 15 amino acids. TCRdb's copy holds only in-frame clones and misses some; the assay was immunoSEQ multiplex PCR. This table holds approximately 28,000 clones, roughly nine tenths found once. Material for sequencing was CD4+ T cells from blood buffy coats. This chain links TRBV11-3 with TRBJ2-7, with D perhaps TRBD2 (6 bases). The TCR sequence derives from a human donor in good health. The CDR3 here is CASSLGRDFSYEQYF. Written as DNA, the CDR3 is TGTGCCAGCAGCCTGGGAAGGGACTTCTCCTACGAGCAGTACTTC.